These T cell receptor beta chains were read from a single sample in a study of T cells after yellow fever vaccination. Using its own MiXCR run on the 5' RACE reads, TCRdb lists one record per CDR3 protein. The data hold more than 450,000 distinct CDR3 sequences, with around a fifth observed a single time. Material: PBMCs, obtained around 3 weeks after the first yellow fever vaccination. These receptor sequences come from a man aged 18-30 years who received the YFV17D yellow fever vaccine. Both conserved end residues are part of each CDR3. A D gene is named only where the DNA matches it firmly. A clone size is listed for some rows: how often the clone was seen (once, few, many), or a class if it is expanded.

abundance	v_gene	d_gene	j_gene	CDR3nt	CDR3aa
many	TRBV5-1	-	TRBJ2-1	TGCGCCAGCAGCTTGGGGGTGAGGAATGAGCAGTTCTTC	CASSLGVRNEQFF
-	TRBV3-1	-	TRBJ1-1	TGTGCCAGCAGCCATACGGGGGAGGGGACTGAAGCTTTCTTT	CASSHTGEGTEAFF
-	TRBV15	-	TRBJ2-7	TGTGCCACCAGCAGGGAGGTCCGAGGACTTGGGGAGCAGTACTTC	CATSREVRGLGEQYF
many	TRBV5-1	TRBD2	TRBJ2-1	TGCGCCAGCAGCAGGGGAGCTAGCGGGGGGGCCCATGAGCAGTTCTTC	CASSRGASGGAHEQFF
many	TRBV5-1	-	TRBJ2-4	TGCGCCAGCAGCTATCCTGGTGATGACATTCAGTACTTC	CASSYPGDDIQYF
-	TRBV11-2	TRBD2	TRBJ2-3	TGTGCCAGCAGCTTAGTTCCTGTCGGGTTTAGCGGGGGGGCCCCAGATACGCAGTATTTT	CASSLVPVGFSGGAPDTQYF
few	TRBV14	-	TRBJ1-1	TGTGCCAGCAGCCGCGGGGGGCCCGGACAGCCCCAGGGGTACACTGAAGCTTTCTTT	CASSRGGPGQPQGYTEAFF
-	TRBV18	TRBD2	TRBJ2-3	TGTGCCAGCTCACCGGATCCGGGACTAGCGTTGCGCACAGATACGCAGTATTTT	CASSPDPGLALRTDTQYF
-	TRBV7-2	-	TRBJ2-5	TGTGCCAGCAGCTTCCAACGGGGGGCTGAGACCCAGTACTTC	CASSFQRGAETQYF
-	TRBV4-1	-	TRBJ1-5	TGCGCCAGCAGCCAAGATGCTTCAAGTCGGTATCAGCCCCAGCATTTT	CASSQDASSRYQPQHF
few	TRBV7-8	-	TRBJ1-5	TGTGCCAGCAGCGGGGGAGGACAGAATAGCAATCAGCCCCAGCATTTT	CASSGGGQNSNQPQHF
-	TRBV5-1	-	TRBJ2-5	TGCGCCAGCAGAACCGGGACCTCTAAAGAGACCCAGTACTTC	CASRTGTSKETQYF
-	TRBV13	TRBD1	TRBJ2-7	TGTGCCAGCAGCTTTTATAAGGGACAGGGCTACGAGCAGTACTTC	CASSFYKGQGYEQYF
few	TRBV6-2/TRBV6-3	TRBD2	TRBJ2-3	TGTGCCAGCAGACTAGCGGGGGGCGTAAATACGCAGTATTTT	CASRLAGGVNTQYF
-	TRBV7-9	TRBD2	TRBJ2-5	TGTGCCAGCAGCATCGTTTCTAGCGGCCAGGCGACCCAGTACTTC	CASSIVSSGQATQYF
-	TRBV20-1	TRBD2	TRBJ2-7	TGCAGTTACCCTAGGCGGGGGGGCTACGAGCAGTACTTC	CSYPRRGGYEQYF
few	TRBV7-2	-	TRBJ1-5	TGTGCCAGCAGCTTAAAGAACAATCAGCCCCAGCATTTT	CASSLKNNQPQHF
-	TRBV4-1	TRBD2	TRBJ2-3	TGCGCCAGCAGCCAGATTCTCCTCGTGACTAGCGGGGTATACACGCAGTATTTT	CASSQILLVTSGVYTQYF
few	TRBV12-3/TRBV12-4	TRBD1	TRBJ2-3	TGTGCCAGCAGTACCCAGACAGGGGGCGGCGATACGCAGTATTTT	CASSTQTGGGDTQYF
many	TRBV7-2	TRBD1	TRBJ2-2	TGTGCCAGCAGCACCGGGACAGGGGCCACCGGGGAGCTGTTTTTT	CASSTGTGATGELFF
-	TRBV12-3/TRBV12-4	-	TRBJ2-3	TGTGCCAGCAGCCTTCTGGGGGCGCCCCCAGATACGCAGTATTTT	CASSLLGAPPDTQYF
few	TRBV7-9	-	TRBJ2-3	TGTGCCAGCAGCTTGGATACAGGGTTTAAGGATACGCAGTATTTT	CASSLDTGFKDTQYF
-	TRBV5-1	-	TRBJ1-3	TGCGCCAGCAGCGGGCAGGGATATGGAAACACCATATATTTT	CASSGQGYGNTIYF
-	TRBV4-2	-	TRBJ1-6	TGTGCCAGCAGCCAAGATCAGGGCCCATCACCCCTCCACTTT	CASSQDQGPSPLHF
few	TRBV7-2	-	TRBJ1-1	TGTGCCAGCACGCAGGGCCGGGGCAACACTGAAGCTTTCTTT	CASTQGRGNTEAFF
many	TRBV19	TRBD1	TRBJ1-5	TGTGCCAGTAGCCCAGGGGGAAGAAATCAGCCCCAGCATTTT	CASSPGGRNQPQHF
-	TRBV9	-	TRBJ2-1	TGTGCCAGCAGCGTAGTACTGGGCAATGAGCAGTTCTTC	CASSVVLGNEQFF
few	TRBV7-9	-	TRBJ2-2	TGTGCCAGCAGGTCCACGGTCTGGTTTGCGGGCACCGGGGAGCTGTTTTTT	CASRSTVWFAGTGELFF
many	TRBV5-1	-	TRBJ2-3	TGCGCCAGCAGGGGAGAAGGGGCAGATACGCAGTATTTT	CASRGEGADTQYF
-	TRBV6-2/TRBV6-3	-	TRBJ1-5	TGTGCCAGCACCCACGACGGGGGGACTCAGCCCCAGCATTTT	CASTHDGGTQPQHF
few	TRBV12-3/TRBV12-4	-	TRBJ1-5	TGTGCCAGCAGTTGGACACTAACTAGCAATCAGCCCCAGCATTTT	CASSWTLTSNQPQHF
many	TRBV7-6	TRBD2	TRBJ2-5	TGTGCCAGCAGCTTAATATCTAGCGGGGGCCAAGAGACCCAGTACTTC	CASSLISSGGQETQYF
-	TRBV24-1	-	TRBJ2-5	TGTGCCACCAGTGATAACAAGGGTGAAGAGACCCAGTACTTC	CATSDNKGEETQYF